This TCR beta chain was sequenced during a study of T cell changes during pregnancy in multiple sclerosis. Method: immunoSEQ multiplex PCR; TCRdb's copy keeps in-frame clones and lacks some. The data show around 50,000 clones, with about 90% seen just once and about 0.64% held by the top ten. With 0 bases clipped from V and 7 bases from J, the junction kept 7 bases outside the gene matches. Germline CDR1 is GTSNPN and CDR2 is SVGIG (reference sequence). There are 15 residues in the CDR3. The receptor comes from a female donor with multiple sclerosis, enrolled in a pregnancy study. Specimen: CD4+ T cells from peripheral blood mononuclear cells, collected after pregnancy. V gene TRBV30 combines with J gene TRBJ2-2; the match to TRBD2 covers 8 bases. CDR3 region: CAWSVRRGAGGELFF. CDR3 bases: TGTGCCTGGAGTGTTCGGCGGGGGGCAGGCGGGGAGCTGTTTTTT.